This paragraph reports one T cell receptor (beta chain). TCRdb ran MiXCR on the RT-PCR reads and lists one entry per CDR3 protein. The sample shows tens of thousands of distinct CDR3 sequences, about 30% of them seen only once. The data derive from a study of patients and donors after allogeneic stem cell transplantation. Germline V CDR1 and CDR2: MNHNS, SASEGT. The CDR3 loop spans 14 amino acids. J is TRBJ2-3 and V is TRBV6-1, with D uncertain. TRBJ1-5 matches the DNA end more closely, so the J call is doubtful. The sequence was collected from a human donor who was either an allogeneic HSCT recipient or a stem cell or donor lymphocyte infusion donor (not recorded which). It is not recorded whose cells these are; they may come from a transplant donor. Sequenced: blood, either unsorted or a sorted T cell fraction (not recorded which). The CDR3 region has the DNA TGTGCCAGCAGTGAATTGGTCGGGTACAATACGCAGCATTTT. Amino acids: CASSELVGYNTQHF.